This paragraph covers one TCR beta chain sequence. This clone was detected only once. The clone's antigen remains unknown. Per-base quality was not reported, and no clone a single base away is much larger than it. After less than eleven days of culture, CD4+ T cells were isolated with the EasySep CD4+ T cell isolation kit. None of the healthy vaccine recipients had a prior SARS-CoV-2 infection, which was confirmed by nucleocapsid antibody tests that came back negative both before and after vaccination. Half of the culture medium was replaced with fresh IL-2-containing medium on days 3 and 7. Unless noted otherwise, every peptide stimulation condition was cultured in triplicate wells. PBMC were separated from whole blood using Ficoll-Paque Plus gradient centrifugation and were then either cryopreserved at -140C or used fresh. Genomic DNA was extracted from cultured CD4+ T cells with the QIAamp micro DNA kit.

These data are taken from a study of vaccination effects on CD4 cells after COVID-19 (dated by TCRdb to the early 2020s). At the level of the whole study: To identify antigen-specific CD4+ T cell clonotypes by their expansion, the ViraFEST assay first stimulated PBMC with viral peptide pools and then applied TCR sequencing. A total of 10 COVID-19 convalescent patients and several SARS-CoV-2-naive healthy vaccine recipients were included in the full study. Participants received two doses of either the BNT162b2 or the mRNA-1273 mRNA SARS-CoV-2 vaccine. Some 2 million PBMC per well were cultured in IMDM with 5% human AB serum, about 9.4 IU/ml IL-2 and gentamicin, plus 10 ug/ml peptides. Cultures from other donors in the study were sequenced with the Oncomine TCR Beta short-read assay on an Illumina iSeq 100. In both COVID-19 convalescent patients and infection-naive vaccine recipients, the study compared SARS-CoV-2 spike-specific CD4+ TCR repertoires from before mRNA vaccination with those from after it. Study-wide findings and limitations: In healthy vaccine recipients, vaccine-induced clones were almost all SARS-CoV-2 mono-reactive, with only 1 of 255 cross-reactive with common cold coronaviruses. The study was limited by a small number of convalescent patients, and early post-infection timepoints were lacking. Clones induced by infection and clones induced by vaccination both contracted markedly at late timepoints after vaccination, which fits with T cell responses waning over time.

The library was produced with the immunoSEQ multiplex PCR assay. TCR beta CDR3 sequencing was performed on DNA from the cultured, isolated CD4+ T cells. The authors' analysis ran thus. Non-productive TCR sequences were removed and reads were trimmed to the CDR3 region, keeping CDR3s of at least 7 amino acids. Antigen-specific clonotypes were identified using the MANAFEST web app by comparison of expansion in peptide wells against reference cultures. For clones to be considered positive, expansion at FDR<0.05 versus reference and all other wells, an odds ratio above 5, and a frequency above 0.1% in two replicate wells were required. A clonotype was called cross-reactive if it was significantly expanded both in SARS-CoV-2 spike wells and in at least one common cold coronavirus spike condition. Using the stringdist R package, CDR3 similarity was measured by Levenshtein distance, and unrooted trees were constructed with ape in R 3.6.1. Not all clones reach the TCRdb copy of this immuneACCESS table, which keeps in-frame sequences only. Checked studies attribute under half of the gap to unresolved V genes and leave the rest unexplained. V, J and clone size reflect that table, while D and trimming were determined from the DNA. The sample table lists over 45,000 clones, over 60% of them with a count of one. Of the sample, roughly 3.2% is held by the ten largest clones.

Trimming removed 7 bases from V and 2 bases from J, leaving 11 bases between the germline ends. Including cysteine and phenylalanine, the CDR3 has 13 amino acids. Just CDR3 DNA is preserved here, 39 bases in frame from base 1. The sequencing used CD4+ T cells from PBMCs cultured without peptide, collected before COVID-19 vaccination. The TCR was taken from a human donor who received a COVID-19 vaccine. The chain is made from TRBV12-3 or TRBV12-4 and TRBJ1-1, and perhaps TRBD1 as D gene, on 5 matching bases. This receptor carries the CDR3 CASTRGGNTEAFF. Read as DNA, the sequence is TGTGCCAGCACCCGGGGGGGAAACACTGAAGCTTTCTTT.